The TCR beta chain described here comes from a study of T cell changes during pregnancy in multiple sclerosis. Germline V lookup: CDR1 MGHRA, CDR2 YSYEKL. V lost 0 bases and J lost 4, with 9 bases in between. This CDR3 contains 14 residues. The method was immunoSEQ multiplex PCR; TCRdb's version includes in-frame clones alone and lacks a portion of them. The sample lists approximately 8,500 clones; about 90% were seen once. This clonotype was obtained from a female donor in good health, enrolled as a control in a pregnancy study. The sequencing here drew on CD8+ T cells from peripheral blood mononuclear cells, taken in the first trimester of pregnancy. The gene calls are TRBV4-1 and TRBJ1-2; a possible D gene is TRBD1 (6 bases). CDR3 residues: CASSQDSGVYGYTF. The CDR3 DNA reads TGCGCCAGCAGCCAAGATTCAGGGGTCTATGGCTACACCTTC.